The 24 T cell receptor beta chains below come from one sample, sequenced in a study of blood T cell repertoires in COVID-19. Assay used: immunoSEQ multiplex PCR; TCRdb lists only in-frame clones, some missing. The repertoire has about 240,000 clones, about nine tenths of them found once; the top ten carry 6% to 9%. The specimen sequenced was peripheral blood. Receptors originate from a man aged 55-75 years who had recovered from COVID-19.

V and J are TRBV3-1 (or the pseudogene TRBV3-2) and TRBJ2-7, with 9 bases that match TRBD1. The CDR3 has 15 amino acids. V lost 3 bases and J lost 6; bases outside the gene matches: 9. Per the germline V gene, CDR1 is LGHDT and CDR2 is YNNKEL (reference sequence). CDR3 region: CASSQRTGECREQYF. The DNA of the CDR3 is TGTGCCAGCAGCCAGAGGACAGGGGAATGCCGCGAGCAGTACTTC.

The chain uses TRBV24-1 and TRBJ2-1; 7 bases are shared with TRBD2. The CDR3 has 15 residues. V shed 0 bases and J 7 bases; nucleotides not matched to a gene: 5. Germline V gene lookup returns CDR1 KGHDR and CDR2 SFDVKD. In nucleotides, the CDR3 is TGTGCCACCAGTGATTTGGGACTAGAAAAGAATGAGCAGTTCTTC. It specifies CATSDLGLEKNEQFF.

This clone was detected only once. The chain uses TRBV6-5 and TRBJ2-2; 12 bases line up with TRBD2. This CDR3 has 15 residues. Unmatched junction bases numbered 4, after V lost 6 bases and J lost 5 bases. The germline CDR1 and CDR2 sequences are MNHEY and SVGAGI. In nucleotides, the CDR3 is TGTGCCAGCAGCGCGGGACTAGCGGGTACCGGGGAGCTGTTTTTT. Protein product: CASSAGLAGTGELFF.

The J gene is TRBJ1-4, the V gene TRBV6-5; D possibly corresponds to TRBD1 (5 bases). V shed 6 bases and J shed 8 bases, with 19 bases lying between them. CDR1 and CDR2 from the germline V gene are MNHEY and SVGAGI. This CDR3 region has 15 residues. CDR3 amino acids: CASSSRTTGPEKLFF. The CDR3 bases are TGTGCCAGCAGCTCGAGGACCACAGGTCCCGAAAAACTGTTTTTT.

This chain joins TRBV21-1 and TRBJ1-4; TRBD1 is the table's D call, not checked against the DNA. TRBV21-1 is a recognized pseudogene. The CDR3 has 19 residues. The CDR3 DNA is TGTGCCAGCAGCAAAGGCAAACCGGGACAGGTGGGTGTGGATGAAAAACTGTTTTTT. Its protein product is CASSKGKPGQVGVDEKLFF.

The J gene is TRBJ2-5, the V gene TRBV11-2; perhaps TRBD1 as D (5 bases). V lost 2 bases and J lost 1, with 14 bases in between. CDR3 length: 16 amino acids. Germline CDR1 SGHAT, CDR2 FQNNGV. CDR3 loop: CASSLRYAGIQETQYF. In nucleotides, the CDR3 is TGTGCCAGCAGCTTAAGGTACGCAGGGATCCAAGAGACCCAGTACTTC.

In this sample, this clone turned up once. This chain uses TRBV19 with TRBJ1-6; TRBD1 agrees at 9 bases. The CDR3 has 15 amino acids. CDR1 and CDR2 from the germline V gene are LNHDA and SQIVND (reference sequence). V was pared by 6 bases and J by 5 bases, with 5 bases of the junction left unmatched. The CDR3 region has the DNA TGTGCCAGTAGCGACAGGGGGGGGAATAATTCACCCCTCCACTTT. It translates to CASSDRGGNNSPLHF.

The V and J genes are TRBV5-1 and TRBJ1-3; D unresolved. Germline values: CDR1 SGHRS, CDR2 YFSETQ. CDR3 length equals 17 residues. The ends were cut back, 0 bases at V and 1 base at J, with 14 bases in the middle. The CDR3, as DNA: TGCGCCAGCAGCTTGGCTGGTTCGGTACCTTCTGGAAACACCATATATTTT. It specifies CASSLAGSVPSGNTIYF.

This clone was seen a few times. The gene calls are TRBV7-9 and TRBJ2-7, with D tentatively TRBD2 (6 bases). V gave up 5 bases and J gave up 5 bases, with 10 bases separating them. Germline CDR1 SEHNR, CDR2 FQNEAQ (reference sequence). This CDR3 comprises 12 residues. This CDR3 is CASSPLAHEQYF. DNA for the CDR3: TGTGCCAGCAGCCCACTAGCCCACGAGCAGTACTTC.

The J gene is TRBJ2-1, the V gene TRBV5-1; the D is unclear. The CDR3 totals 14 residues. Germline V gene data show CDR1 as SGHRS and CDR2 as YFSETQ. V was cut by 0 bases and J by 2 bases, with 6 bases left in between. CDR3 sequence: CASSLGSPYNEQFF. CDR3 coding DNA: TGCGCCAGCAGCTTGGGTAGCCCCTACAATGAGCAGTTCTTC.

The chain uses TRBV7-6 and TRBJ2-7; the D gene is possibly TRBD2 (5 bases). Germline-derived CDR1 and CDR2 are SGHVS and FNYEAQ. CDR3 size: 15 residues. With 6 bases removed from V and 2 bases from J, the gap between germline ends came to 17 bases. CDR3 residues: CASRPRPGRTYEQYF. The CDR3 bases are TGTGCCAGCAGGCCCCGACCGGGAAGAACCTACGAGCAGTACTTC.

The V and J genes are TRBV5-6 and TRBJ1-4; TRBD1 might be the D (6 bases). V shed 1 base and J shed 12 bases, with 16 bases lying between them. Per the germline V gene, CDR1 is SGHDT and CDR2 is YYEEEE. The CDR3 has 14 amino acids. The CDR3 nucleotides are TGTGCCAGCAGCTTGCATCTGGGGGCCGTGGAACTGTTTTTT. It translates to CASSLHLGAVELFF. Complete variable domain (other parts from reference TRBV5-6 and TRBJ1-4): DAGVTQSPTHLIKTRGQQVTLRCSPKSGHDTVSWYQQALGQGPQFIFQYYEEEERQRGNFPDRFSGHQFPNYSSELNVNALLLGDSALYLCASSLHLGAVELFFGSGTQLSVL.

V usage is TRBV6-1 and J usage is TRBJ1-4; D not certain. V was pared by 0 bases and J by 1 base, with 3 bases between. The CDR3 covers 14 residues. CDR1 and CDR2 (germline): MNHNS, SASEGT. CDR3 in DNA: TGTGCCAGCAGTGAAGCCGGAACTAATGAAAAACTGTTTTTT. This translates into CASSEAGTNEKLFF.

The chain links TRBV19 to TRBJ2-1; D remains ambiguous. The CDR3 consists of 15 residues. Germline CDR1 and CDR2: LNHDA and SQIVND (reference sequence). With 3 bases removed from V and 3 bases from J, the gap between germline ends came to 12 bases. The CDR3 is CASSILLQFYNEQFF. CDR3 DNA sequence: TGTGCCAGTAGTATTCTCTTACAGTTCTACAATGAGCAGTTCTTC.

The chain carries TRBV4-1 and TRBJ1-4; D is ambiguous. This CDR3 comprises 15 residues. CDR1 and CDR2 from the germline V gene are MGHRA and YSYEKL. V was clipped by 2 bases and J by 6 bases, with 13 bases between them. The CDR3 bases are TGCGCCAGCAGCCAAACCTTTGGGCCCCATGAAAAACTGTTTTTT. Amino acids: CASSQTFGPHEKLFF.

The V call is TRBV12-3 or TRBV12-4, the J call TRBJ2-3; D may be TRBD2 (5 bases). Deletions cut 9 bases from V and 3 bases from J, with 10 bases between. The CDR3 is 12 amino acids. As DNA, the CDR3 is TGTGCCAGTGCTAGCCTAACAGATACGCAGTATTTT. Translating gives CASASLTDTQYF.

J is TRBJ2-7 and V is TRBV14; D unclear. The CDR3 extends over 15 amino acids. Germline lookup yields CDR1 SGHDN and CDR2 FVKESK. The V end lost 1 base, the J end lost 3 bases, and 13 bases lay between the germline ends. Here the CDR3 DNA reads TGTGCCAGCAGCCAAGCGGAGTCCTACTACTACGAGCAGTACTTC. Residues: CASSQAESYYYEQYF.

The chain couples TRBV28 to TRBJ1-6; D is perhaps TRBD1 (6 bases). The length of the CDR3 is 13 residues. Germline V gene data show CDR1 as MDHEN and CDR2 as SYDVKM. V was pared by 7 bases and J by 6 bases, with 10 bases between. The CDR3 loop reads CASNGQFNSPLHF. The CDR3 DNA sequence: TGTGCCAGCAACGGACAGTTTAATTCACCCCTCCACTTT.

V gene TRBV10-3 combines with J gene TRBJ2-1, with TRBD1 matching over 8 bases. The CDR3 contains 14 residues. The germline gives CDR1 ENHRY, CDR2 SYGVKD. V was pared by 4 bases and J by 8 bases, with 7 bases of the junction left unmatched. The chain's CDR3 is CAISGAQGAYEQFF. CDR3 DNA sequence: TGTGCCATCAGTGGCGCTCAGGGGGCCTATGAGCAGTTCTTC.

The CDR3 here is CAISVYNYGYTF. Here the CDR3 DNA reads TGTGCCATCAGTGTATATAACTATGGCTACACCTTC. The chain combines TRBV10-3 with TRBJ1-2; D gene unclear. Germline V gene sequence: CDR1 ENHRY, CDR2 SYGVKD. The germline V and J ends were trimmed by 4 bases and 1 base, with 4 bases remaining between them. The CDR3 length is 12 residues.

The chain has TRBV5-1 and TRBJ2-1, with D maybe TRBD2 (5 bases). With 1 base removed from V and 12 bases from J, the gap between germline ends came to 8 bases. Germline lookup yields CDR1 SGHRS and CDR2 YFSETQ. The CDR3 has 11 residues. The CDR3 loop is CASSLYAGQFF. The CDR3 DNA follows: TGCGCCAGCAGCTTGTATGCGGGGCAGTTCTTC.

This clone came up a few times. The CDR3 is CASSPEGRPLLAFF. CDR3 sequence (DNA): TGTGCCAGCAGCCCGGAGGGGCGTCCCTTATTGGCTTTCTTT. V and J are TRBV6-5 and TRBJ1-1; D possibly corresponds to TRBD1 (5 bases). The CDR3 covers 14 residues. Germline V CDR1 and CDR2: MNHEY, SVGAGI. With 6 bases removed from V and 11 bases from J, the gap between germline ends came to 22 bases.

This rearrangement joins TRBV10-2 to TRBJ1-1; TRBD1 matches at 7 bases. With V trimmed by 0 bases and J by 8 bases, 0 bases remained unmatched. The CDR3 totals 12 residues. Germline V lookup: CDR1 WSHSY, CDR2 SAAADI. CDR3 coding DNA: TGCGCCAGCAGTGAGTCGGACAGGGAAGCTTTCTTT. Its translation: CASSESDREAFF.

In its sample, this clone was seen a few times. The V call is TRBV19, the J call TRBJ1-5; D might be TRBD1 (6 bases). Between the trimmed V and J ends, which lost 9 bases and 0 bases, there was a span of 15 bases. Looked up from germline, CDR1 is LNHDA and CDR2 is SQIVND (reference sequence). The CDR3 sequence is 15 residues long. DNA for the CDR3: TGTGCCAGCTCGGACAGTGCTTTTAGCAATCAGCCCCAGCATTTT. It is translated as CASSDSAFSNQPQHF.